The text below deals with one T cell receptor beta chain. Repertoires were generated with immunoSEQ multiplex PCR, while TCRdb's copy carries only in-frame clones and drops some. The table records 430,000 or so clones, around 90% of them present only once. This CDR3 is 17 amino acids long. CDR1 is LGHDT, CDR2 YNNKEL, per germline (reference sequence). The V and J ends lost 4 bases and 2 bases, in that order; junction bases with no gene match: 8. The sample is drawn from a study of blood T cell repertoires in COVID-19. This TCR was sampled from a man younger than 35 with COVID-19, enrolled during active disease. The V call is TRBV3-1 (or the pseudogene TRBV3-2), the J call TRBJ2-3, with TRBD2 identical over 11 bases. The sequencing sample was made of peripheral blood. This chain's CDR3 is CASSPLTSGGVTDTQYF. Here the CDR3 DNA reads TGTGCCAGCAGCCCCCTCACTAGCGGGGGTGTCACAGATACGCAGTATTTT.